This record looks at one T cell receptor (beta chain) sequence and its context. The TCR library protocol was used to attach unique molecular identifiers. These identifiers were attached to individual cDNA molecules. TCRdb re-derived calls from the 5' RACE reads in MiXCR, one entry per CDR3 protein. The sample records more than 80,000 distinct CDR3 sequences, approximately 15% being singletons. V was clipped by 4 bases and J by 6 bases, with 8 bases between them. The CDR3 loop spans 12 amino acids. Germline-derived CDR1 and CDR2 are SGHDN and FVKESK. The sample is drawn from a study of early T cells in non-severe SARS-CoV-2 infection. On the study more broadly: The study sequenced bulk RNA from unsorted whole blood, with chains unpaired.

V and J are TRBV14 and TRBJ2-3; tentatively, D is TRBD2 (6 bases). The sequencing input was whole blood. The receptor was derived from an adult who was a healthcare worker with PCR-confirmed SARS-CoV-2 infection or an uninfected control (not recorded which). CDR3 residues: CASSPTSDTQYF. The CDR3, as DNA: TGTGCCAGCAGCCCGACTAGTGATACGCAGTATTTT.